This T cell receptor (beta chain) is from a study of CD8+CD57+ T cells in acquired aplastic anemia. Study details: An average of roughly 3 ug of DNA was obtained from sorted CD4+ and CD8+ cells.

The study's findings and limits: Patients and controls were not found to differ significantly in CD8+ Simpson's diversity. Patients and controls shared under 35 CD8+ CDR3 sequences, which appeared highly expressed in patients and within their immunodominant clones.

Between the trimmed V and J ends, which lost 6 bases and 0 bases, there was a span of 6 bases. The germline CDR1 and CDR2 sequences are MNHEY and SVGAGI. CDR3 length: 13 residues. TCR beta VDJ and CDR3 profiling used genomic DNA as template. TCRdb used MiXCR to reprocess the reads, holding one entry per CDR3 protein. The sample includes 250,000 to 300,000 distinct CDR3 sequences, around 60% of them seen just once. This clonotype was recorded many times. The antigen is not known. This chain connects TRBV6-5 to TRBJ1-3, with unresolved D. What was sequenced was sorted CD4+, CD8+, or CD8+CD57+ T cells (not recorded which) from PBMCs. The TCR sequence derives from a human donor with severe aplastic anemia or a healthy control (not recorded which). This CDR3 reads CASSLISGNTIYF. The CDR3 region has the DNA TGTGCCAGCAGCTTGATCTCTGGAAACACCATATATTTT.